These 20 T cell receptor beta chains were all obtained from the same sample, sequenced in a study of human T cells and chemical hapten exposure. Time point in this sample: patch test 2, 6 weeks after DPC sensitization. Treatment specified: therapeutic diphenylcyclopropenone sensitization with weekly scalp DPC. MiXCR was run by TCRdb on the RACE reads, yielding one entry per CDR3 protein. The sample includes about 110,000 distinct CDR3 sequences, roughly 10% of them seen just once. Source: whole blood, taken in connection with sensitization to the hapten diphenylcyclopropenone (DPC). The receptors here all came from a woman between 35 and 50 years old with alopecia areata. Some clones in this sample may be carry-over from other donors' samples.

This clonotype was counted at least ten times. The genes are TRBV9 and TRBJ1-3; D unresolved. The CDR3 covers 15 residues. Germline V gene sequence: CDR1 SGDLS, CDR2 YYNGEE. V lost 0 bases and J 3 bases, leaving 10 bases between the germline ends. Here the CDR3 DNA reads TGTGCCAGCAGCGTAGATATCCGGAGTGGAAACACCATATATTTT. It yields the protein CASSVDIRSGNTIYF.

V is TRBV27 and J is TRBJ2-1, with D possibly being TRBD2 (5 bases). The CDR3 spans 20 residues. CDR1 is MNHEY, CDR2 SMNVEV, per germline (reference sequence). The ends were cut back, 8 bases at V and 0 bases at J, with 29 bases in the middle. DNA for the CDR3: TGTGCCAGCTTGTTACATGCGACGAGCGGAATTCGATTCTCCTACAATGAGCAGTTCTTC. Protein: CASLLHATSGIRFSYNEQFF.

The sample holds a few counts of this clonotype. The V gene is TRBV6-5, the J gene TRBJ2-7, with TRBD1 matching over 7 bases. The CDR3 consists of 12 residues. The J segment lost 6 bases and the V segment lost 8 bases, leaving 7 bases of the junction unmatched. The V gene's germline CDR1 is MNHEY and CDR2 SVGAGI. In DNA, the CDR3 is TGTGCCAGCGGTCACAGGACAGGCGAGCAGTACTTC. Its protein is CASGHRTGEQYF.

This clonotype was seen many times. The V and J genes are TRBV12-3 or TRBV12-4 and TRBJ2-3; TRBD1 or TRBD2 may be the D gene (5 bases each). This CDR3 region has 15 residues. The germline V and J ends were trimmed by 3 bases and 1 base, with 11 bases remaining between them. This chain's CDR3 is CASSLSGLGTDTQYF. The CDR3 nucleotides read TGTGCCAGCAGTTTGTCGGGGCTCGGCACAGATACGCAGTATTTT.

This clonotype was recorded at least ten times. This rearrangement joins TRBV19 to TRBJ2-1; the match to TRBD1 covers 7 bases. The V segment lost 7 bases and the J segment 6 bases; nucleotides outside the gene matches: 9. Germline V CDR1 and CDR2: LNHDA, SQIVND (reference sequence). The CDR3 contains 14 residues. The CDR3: CASTSPGTANEQFF. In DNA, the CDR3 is TGTGCCAGTACCTCCCCAGGGACAGCCAATGAGCAGTTCTTC.

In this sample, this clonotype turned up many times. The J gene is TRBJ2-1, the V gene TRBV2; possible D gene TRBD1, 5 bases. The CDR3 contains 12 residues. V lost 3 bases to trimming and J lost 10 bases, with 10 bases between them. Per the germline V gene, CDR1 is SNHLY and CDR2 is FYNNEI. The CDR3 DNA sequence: TGTGCCAGCAGTGACCAGGGTTTAGAGCAGTTCTTC. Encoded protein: CASSDQGLEQFF.

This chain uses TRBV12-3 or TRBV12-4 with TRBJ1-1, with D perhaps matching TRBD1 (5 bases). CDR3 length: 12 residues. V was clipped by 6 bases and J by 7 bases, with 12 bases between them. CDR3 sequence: CASSSGGLEAFF. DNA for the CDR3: TGTGCCAGCAGCTCCGGGGGACTTGAAGCTTTCTTT.

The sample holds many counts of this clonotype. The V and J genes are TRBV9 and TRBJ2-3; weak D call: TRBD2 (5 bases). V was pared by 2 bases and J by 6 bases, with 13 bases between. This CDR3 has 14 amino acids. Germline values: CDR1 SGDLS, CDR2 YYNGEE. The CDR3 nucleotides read TGTGCCAGCAGCGTCAGTCTAGCTGCGGATACGCAGTATTTT. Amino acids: CASSVSLAADTQYF.

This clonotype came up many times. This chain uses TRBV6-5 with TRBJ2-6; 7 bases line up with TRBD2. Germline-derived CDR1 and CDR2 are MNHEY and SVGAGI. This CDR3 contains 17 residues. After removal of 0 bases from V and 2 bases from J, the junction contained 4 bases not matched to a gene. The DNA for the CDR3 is TGTGCCAGCAGTTACTCGGGGGGGACGACTGGGGCCAACGTCCTGACTTTC. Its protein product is CASSYSGGTTGANVLTF.

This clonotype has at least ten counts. DNA of the CDR3: TGTGCCAGCAGCGTAGGGACACAGGCGGTCGAGCAGTTCTTC. This translates into CASSVGTQAVEQFF. J is TRBJ2-1 and V is TRBV9; TRBD1 is a possible D gene (5 bases). There are 14 residues in the CDR3. Germline CDR1 SGDLS, CDR2 YYNGEE. The germline V and J ends were trimmed by 0 bases and 10 bases, with 14 bases remaining between them.

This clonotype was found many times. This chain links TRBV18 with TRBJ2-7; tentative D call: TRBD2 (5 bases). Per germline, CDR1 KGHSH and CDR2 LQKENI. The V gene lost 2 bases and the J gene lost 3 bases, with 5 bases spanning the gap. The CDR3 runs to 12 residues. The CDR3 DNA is TGTGCCAGCTCACCAGGGAGCTACGAGCAGTACTTC. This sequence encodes CASSPGSYEQYF.

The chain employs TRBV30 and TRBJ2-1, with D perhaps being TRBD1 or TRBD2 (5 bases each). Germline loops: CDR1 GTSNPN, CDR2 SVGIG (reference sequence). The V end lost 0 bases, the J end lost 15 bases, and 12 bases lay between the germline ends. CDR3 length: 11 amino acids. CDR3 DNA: TGTGCCTGGAGTGTACGGGACGTTGGGTTCTTC. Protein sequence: CAWSVRDVGFF.

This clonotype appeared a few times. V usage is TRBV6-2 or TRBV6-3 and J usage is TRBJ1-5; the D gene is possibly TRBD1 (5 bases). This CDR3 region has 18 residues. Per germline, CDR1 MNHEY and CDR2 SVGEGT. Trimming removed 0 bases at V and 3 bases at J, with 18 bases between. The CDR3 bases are TGTGCCAGCAGTTACTCGATCGCCATGTGGGGGGTCAATCAGCCCCAGCATTTT. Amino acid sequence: CASSYSIAMWGVNQPQHF.

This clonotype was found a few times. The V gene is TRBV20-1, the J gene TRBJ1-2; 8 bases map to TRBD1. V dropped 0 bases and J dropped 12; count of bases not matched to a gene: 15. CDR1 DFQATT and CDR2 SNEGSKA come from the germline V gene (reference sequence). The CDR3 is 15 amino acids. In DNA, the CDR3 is TGCAGTGCTAGAGATCGGCAGGGGGCTTTAAGAGACCACACCTTC. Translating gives CSARDRQGALRDHTF.

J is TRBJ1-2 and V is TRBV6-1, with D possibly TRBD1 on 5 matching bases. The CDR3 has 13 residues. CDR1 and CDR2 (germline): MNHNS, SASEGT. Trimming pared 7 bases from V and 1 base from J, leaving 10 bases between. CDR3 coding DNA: TGTGCCAGCAACGCAGGGCTTAACTATGGCTACACCTTC. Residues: CASNAGLNYGYTF.

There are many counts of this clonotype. The CDR3 protein is CASSLTPSGDYEQYF. The DNA for the CDR3 is TGCGCCAGCAGCTTGACCCCTAGCGGGGACTACGAGCAGTACTTC. The chain combines TRBV5-1 with TRBJ2-7; 9 bases agree with TRBD2. Germline trimming cut 1 base from V and 3 bases from J; bases unmatched to any gene: 5. The CDR3 sequence is 15 residues long. In germline, CDR1 is SGHRS, CDR2 YFSETQ.

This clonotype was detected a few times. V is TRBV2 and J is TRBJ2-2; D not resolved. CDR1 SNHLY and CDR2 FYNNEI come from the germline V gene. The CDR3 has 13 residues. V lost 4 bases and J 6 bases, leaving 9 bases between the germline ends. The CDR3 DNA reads TGTGCCAGCAGTGGACTGTGGGCCGGGGAGCTGTTTTTT. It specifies CASSGLWAGELFF.

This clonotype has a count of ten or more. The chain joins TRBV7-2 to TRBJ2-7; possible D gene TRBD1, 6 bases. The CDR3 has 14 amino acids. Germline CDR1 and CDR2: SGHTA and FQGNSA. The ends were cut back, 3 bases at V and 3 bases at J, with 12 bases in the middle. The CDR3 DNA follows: TGTGCCAGCAGCTTGACAGGACTGGTCTACGAGCAGTACTTC. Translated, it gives CASSLTGLVYEQYF.

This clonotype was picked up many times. The CDR3 sequence: CASSFKGGTNTGELFF. The CDR3 coding sequence is TGCGCCAGCAGCTTTAAGGGGGGAACGAACACCGGGGAGCTGTTTTTT. This chain uses TRBV5-1 with TRBJ2-2; D might be TRBD1 or TRBD2, each matching 6 bases. With 2 bases removed from V and 0 bases from J, the gap between germline ends came to 11 bases. This CDR3 is 16 amino acids long. Germline lookup yields CDR1 SGHRS and CDR2 YFSETQ.

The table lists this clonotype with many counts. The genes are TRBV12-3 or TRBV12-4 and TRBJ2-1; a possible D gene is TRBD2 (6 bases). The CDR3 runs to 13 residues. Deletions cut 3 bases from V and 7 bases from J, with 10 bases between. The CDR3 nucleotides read TGTGCCAGCAGTTTGGCTGGGACTAATGAGCAGTTCTTC. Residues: CASSLAGTNEQFF.